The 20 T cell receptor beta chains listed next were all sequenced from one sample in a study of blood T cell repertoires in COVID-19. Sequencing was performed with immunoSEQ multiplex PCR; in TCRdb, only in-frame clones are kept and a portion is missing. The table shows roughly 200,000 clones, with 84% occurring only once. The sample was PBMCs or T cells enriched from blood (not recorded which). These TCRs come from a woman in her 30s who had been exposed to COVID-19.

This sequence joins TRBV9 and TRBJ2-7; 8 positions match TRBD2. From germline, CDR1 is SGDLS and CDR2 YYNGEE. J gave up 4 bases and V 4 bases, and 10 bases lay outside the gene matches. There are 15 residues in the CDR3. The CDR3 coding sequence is TGTGCCAGCAGCCTGAGCGGGGGTTCCGGATACGAGCAGTACTTC. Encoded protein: CASSLSGGSGYEQYF.

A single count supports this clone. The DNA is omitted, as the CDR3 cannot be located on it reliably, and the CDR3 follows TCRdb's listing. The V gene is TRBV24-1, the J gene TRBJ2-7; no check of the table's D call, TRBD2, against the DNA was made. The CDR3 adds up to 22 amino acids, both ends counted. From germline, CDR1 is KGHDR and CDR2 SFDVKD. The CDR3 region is CATSDLTSGGLRAVLRADEQYF.

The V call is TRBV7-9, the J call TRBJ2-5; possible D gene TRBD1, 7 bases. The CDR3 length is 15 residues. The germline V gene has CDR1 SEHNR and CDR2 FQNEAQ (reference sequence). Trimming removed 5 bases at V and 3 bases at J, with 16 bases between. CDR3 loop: CASSPGGGGEETQYF. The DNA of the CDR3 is TGTGCCAGCAGCCCCGGAGGAGGGGGCGAAGAGACCCAGTACTTC.

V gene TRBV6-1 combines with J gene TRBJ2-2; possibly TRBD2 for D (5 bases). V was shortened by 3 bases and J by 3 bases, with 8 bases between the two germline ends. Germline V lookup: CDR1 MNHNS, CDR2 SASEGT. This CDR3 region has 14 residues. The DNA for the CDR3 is TGTGCCAGCAGTGAGGGTAGCGACACCGGGGAGCTGTTTTTT. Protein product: CASSEGSDTGELFF.

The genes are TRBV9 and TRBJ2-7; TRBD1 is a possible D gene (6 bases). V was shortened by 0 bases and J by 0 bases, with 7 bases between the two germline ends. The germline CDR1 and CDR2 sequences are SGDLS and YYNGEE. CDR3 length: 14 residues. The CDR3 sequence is CASSVGGPSYEQYF. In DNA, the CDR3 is TGTGCCAGCAGCGTAGGGGGGCCCTCCTACGAGCAGTACTTC.

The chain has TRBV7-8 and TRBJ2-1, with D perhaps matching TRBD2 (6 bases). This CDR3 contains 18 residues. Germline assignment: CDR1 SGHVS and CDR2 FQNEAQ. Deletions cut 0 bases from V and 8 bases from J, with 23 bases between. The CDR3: CASSLAVAGLVVRDEQFF. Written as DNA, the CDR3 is TGTGCCAGCAGCTTAGCGGTCGCGGGGCTAGTGGTACGCGATGAGCAGTTCTTC.

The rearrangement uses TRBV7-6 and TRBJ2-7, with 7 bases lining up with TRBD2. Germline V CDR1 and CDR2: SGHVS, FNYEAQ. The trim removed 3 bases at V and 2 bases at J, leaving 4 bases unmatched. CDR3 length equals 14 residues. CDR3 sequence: CASSFGGDAYEQYF. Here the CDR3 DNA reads TGTGCCAGCAGCTTTGGGGGGGACGCCTACGAGCAGTACTTC.

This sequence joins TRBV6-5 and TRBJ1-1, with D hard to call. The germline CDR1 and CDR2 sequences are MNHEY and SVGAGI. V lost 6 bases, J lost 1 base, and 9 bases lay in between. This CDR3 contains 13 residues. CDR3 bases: TGTGCCAGCAGGAGAGACTGGAACACTGAAGCTTTCTTT. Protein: CASRRDWNTEAFF.

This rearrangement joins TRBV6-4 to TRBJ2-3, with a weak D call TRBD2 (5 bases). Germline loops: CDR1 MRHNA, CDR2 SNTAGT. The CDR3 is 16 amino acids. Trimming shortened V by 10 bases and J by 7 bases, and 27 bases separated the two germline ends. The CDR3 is CAIQSREKGSVYTQYF. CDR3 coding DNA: TGTGCCATTCAAAGTAGGGAGAAGGGCTCGGTGTATACGCAGTATTTT.

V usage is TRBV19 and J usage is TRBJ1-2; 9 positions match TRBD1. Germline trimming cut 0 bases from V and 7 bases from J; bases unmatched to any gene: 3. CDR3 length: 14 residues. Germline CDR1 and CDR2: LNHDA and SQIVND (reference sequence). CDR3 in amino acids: CASSIDGQGIGYTF. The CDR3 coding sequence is TGTGCCAGTAGTATAGACGGACAGGGGATTGGCTACACCTTC. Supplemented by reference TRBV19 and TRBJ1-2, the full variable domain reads DGGITQSPKYLFRKEGQNVTLSCEQNLNHDAMYWYRQDPGQGLRLIYYSQIVNDFQKGDIAEGYSVSREKKESFPLTVTSAQKNPTAFYLCASSIDGQGIGYTFGSGTRLTVV.

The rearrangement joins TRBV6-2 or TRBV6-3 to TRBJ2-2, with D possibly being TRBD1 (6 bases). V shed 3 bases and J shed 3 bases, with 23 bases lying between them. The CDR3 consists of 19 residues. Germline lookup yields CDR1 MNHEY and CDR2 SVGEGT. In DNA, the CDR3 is TGTGCCAGCAGTTATGACCGACAGGTCCTCTCTCGGGACACCGGGGAGCTGTTTTTT. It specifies CASSYDRQVLSRDTGELFF.

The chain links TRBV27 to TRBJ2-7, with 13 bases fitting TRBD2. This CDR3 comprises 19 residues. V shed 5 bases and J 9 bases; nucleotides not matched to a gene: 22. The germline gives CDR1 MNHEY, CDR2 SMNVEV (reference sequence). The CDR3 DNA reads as TGTGCCAGCAGTCCCCTGACTAGCGGGGGGCCTAGGGGGGCGTTTGGGCAGTACTTC. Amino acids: CASSPLTSGGPRGAFGQYF.

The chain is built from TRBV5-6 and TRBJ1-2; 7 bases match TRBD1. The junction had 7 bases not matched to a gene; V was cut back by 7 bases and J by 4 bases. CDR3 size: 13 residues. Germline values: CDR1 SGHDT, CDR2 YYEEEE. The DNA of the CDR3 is TGTGCCAGCCAGTCCGAGGGGGCCTATGGCTACACCTTC. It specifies CASQSEGAYGYTF.

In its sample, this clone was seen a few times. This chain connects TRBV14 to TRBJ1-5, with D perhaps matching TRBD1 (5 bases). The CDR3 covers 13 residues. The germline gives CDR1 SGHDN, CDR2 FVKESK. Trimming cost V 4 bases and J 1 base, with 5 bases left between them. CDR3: CASSPGSNQPQHF. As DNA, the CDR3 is TGTGCCAGCAGCCCAGGGAGCAATCAGCCCCAGCATTTT. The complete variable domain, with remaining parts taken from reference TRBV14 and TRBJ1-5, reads EAGVTQFPSHSVIEKGQTVTLRCDPISGHDNLYWYRRVMGKEIKFLLHFVKESKQDESGMPNNRFLAERTGGTYSTLKVQPAELEDSGVYFCASSPGSNQPQHFGDGTRLSIL.

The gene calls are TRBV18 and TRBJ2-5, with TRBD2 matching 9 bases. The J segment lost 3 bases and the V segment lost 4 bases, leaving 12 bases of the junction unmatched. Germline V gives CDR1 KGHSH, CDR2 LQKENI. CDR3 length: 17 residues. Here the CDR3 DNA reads TGTGCCAGCTCACTTTCAATAGCGGGGGCGCAAGAAGAGACCCAGTACTTC. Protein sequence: CASSLSIAGAQEETQYF.

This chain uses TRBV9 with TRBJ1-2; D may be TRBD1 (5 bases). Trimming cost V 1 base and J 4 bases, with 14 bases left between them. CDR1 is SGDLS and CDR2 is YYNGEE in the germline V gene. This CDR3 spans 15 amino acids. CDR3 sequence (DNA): TGTGCCAGCAGCGTATTCAGGCAGGGCCCCTATGGCTACACCTTC. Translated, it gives CASSVFRQGPYGYTF.

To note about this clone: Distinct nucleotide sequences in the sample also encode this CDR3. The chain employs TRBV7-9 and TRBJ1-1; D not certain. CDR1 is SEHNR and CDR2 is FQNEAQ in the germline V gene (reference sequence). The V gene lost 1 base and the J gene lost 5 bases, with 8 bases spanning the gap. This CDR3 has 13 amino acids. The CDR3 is CASSLGAGTEAFF. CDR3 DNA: TGTGCCAGCAGCTTAGGGGCGGGTACTGAAGCTTTCTTT.

The CDR3 region is CASSHTGRRKEAFF. The CDR3 DNA sequence: TGTGCCAGCAGCCACACGGGCAGGAGGAAGGAAGCTTTCTTT. V and J are TRBV7-8 and TRBJ1-1; D remains unclear. The length of the CDR3 is 14 residues. Trimming shortened V by 5 bases and J by 8 bases, and 18 bases separated the two germline ends. Germline-derived CDR1 and CDR2 are SGHVS and FQNEAQ.

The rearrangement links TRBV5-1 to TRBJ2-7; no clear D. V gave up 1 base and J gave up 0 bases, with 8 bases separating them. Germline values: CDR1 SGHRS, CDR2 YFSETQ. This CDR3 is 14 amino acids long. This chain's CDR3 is CASSLFSGSYEQYF. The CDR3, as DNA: TGCGCCAGCAGCTTGTTTTCAGGCTCCTACGAGCAGTACTTC.

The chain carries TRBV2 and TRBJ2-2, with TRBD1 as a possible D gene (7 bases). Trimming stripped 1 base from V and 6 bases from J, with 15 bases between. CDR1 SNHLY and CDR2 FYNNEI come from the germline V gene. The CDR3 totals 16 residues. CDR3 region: CASSEGRGTAAGELFF. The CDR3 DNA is TGTGCCAGCAGTGAAGGCCGCGGGACAGCCGCCGGGGAGCTGTTTTTT.